This T cell receptor beta chain is drawn from a study of identical twins. Study-wide results and limits: In zero-insertion analyses, partial confounding could arise from invariant MAIT and iNKT cells. The abundant beta clonotypes from cord blood had fewer insertions, and memory repertoires had none of this.

TCRdb independently ran MiXCR on the 5' RACE reads; one entry per CDR3 protein. Of a few hundred thousand distinct CDR3 sequences listed, roughly 9% are singletons. V lost 3 bases, J lost 3 bases, and 9 bases lay in between. Germline CDR1 LNHNV, CDR2 YYDKDF (reference sequence). There are 13 residues in the CDR3. Worth noting for this clonotype: Its antigen is as yet unknown.

The clonotype was recovered from a woman in her forties or fifties in good health. The chain uses TRBV15 and TRBJ2-7; D possibly corresponds to TRBD1 (6 bases). The source material was naive T cells sorted from blood. Here the CDR3 DNA reads TGTGCCACCAGCAGGGACAGAATCTACGAGCAGTACTTC. Residues: CATSRDRIYEQYF.